This TCR beta chain was captured by sequencing in a study of control samples from healthy donors and cancer patients. Method: immunoSEQ multiplex PCR; TCRdb's copy keeps in-frame clones and lacks some. The data show roughly 120,000 clones, approximately 90% seen once. The CDR3 runs to 14 residues. Germline V lookup: CDR1 SNHLY, CDR2 FYNNEI. With 4 bases removed from V and 4 bases from J, the gap between germline ends came to 11 bases. The sequencing input was blood. The chain uses TRBV2 and TRBJ1-3; D might be TRBD1 (5 bases). This sequence was found in a man aged 40-55 years in good health. This CDR3 reads CASSVRGAGNTIYF. CDR3 DNA: TGTGCCAGCAGTGTGAGGGGAGCCGGAAACACCATATATTTT.